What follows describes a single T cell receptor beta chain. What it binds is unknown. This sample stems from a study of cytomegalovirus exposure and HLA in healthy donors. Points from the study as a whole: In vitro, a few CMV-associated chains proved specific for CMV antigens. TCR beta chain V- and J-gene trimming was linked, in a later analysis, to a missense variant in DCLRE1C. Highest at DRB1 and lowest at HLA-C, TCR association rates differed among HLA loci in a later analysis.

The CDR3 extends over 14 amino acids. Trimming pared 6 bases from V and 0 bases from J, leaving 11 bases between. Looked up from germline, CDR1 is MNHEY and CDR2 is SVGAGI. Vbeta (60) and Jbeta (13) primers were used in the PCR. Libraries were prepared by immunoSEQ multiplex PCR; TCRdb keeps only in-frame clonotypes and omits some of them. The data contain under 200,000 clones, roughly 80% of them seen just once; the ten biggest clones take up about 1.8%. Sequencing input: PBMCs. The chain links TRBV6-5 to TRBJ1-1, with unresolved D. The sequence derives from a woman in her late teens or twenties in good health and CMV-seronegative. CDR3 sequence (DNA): TGTGCCAGCAGCCCGTGGCTCCTGAACACTGAAGCTTTCTTT. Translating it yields CASSPWLLNTEAFF.